This T cell receptor beta chain was sequenced for a study of T cell repertoires in aging, cancer and after chemotherapy. Amplification of TCR beta used genomic DNA extracted from peripheral blood. In germline, CDR1 is SGDLS, CDR2 YYNGEE. This CDR3 is 14 amino acids long. V was clipped by 4 bases and J by 4 bases, with 13 bases between them. Multiplex touch-down PCR with TRB-A/B primers amplified rearranged V-D-J TRB sequences. TCRdb reprocessed the multiplex PCR reads via MiXCR and lists one record per CDR3 protein. The sample consists of 9,500 to 11,000 distinct CDR3 sequences, roughly two fifths of them appearing once.

The sample was blood. The sequence was obtained from a human donor in good health. The V gene is TRBV9, the J gene TRBJ2-3; D gene unclear. CDR3 sequence (DNA): TGTGCCAGCAGCTCCCTGCAGACGGCAGATACGCAGTATTTT. The encoded protein is CASSSLQTADTQYF.